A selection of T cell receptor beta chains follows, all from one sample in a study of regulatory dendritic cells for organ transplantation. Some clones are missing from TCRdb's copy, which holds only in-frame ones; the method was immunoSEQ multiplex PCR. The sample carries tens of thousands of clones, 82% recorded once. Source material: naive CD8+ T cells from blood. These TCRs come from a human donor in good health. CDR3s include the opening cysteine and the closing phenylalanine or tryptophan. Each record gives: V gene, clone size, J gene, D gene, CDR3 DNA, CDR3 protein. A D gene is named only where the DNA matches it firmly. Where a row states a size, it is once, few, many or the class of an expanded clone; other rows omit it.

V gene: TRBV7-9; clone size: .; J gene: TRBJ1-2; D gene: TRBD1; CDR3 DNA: TGTGCCAGCAGCTCCCGGGACAGATACTATGAAGGCTACACCTTC; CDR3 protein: CASSSRDRYYEGYTF
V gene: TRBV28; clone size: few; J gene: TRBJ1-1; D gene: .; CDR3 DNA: TGTGCCAGCAGTTTAACCGGCACTGAAGCTTTCTTT; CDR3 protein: CASSLTGTEAFF
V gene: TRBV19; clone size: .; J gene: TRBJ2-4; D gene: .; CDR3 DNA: TGTGCCAGTAGTATGGGTTTTGGGCTAACCACCAAAAACATTCAGTACTTC; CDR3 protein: CASSMGFGLTTKNIQYF
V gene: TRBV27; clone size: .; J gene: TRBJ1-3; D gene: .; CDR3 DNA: TGTGCCAGCAGTTTAAGGGGCTCTGGAAACACCATATATTTT; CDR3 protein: CASSLRGSGNTIYF
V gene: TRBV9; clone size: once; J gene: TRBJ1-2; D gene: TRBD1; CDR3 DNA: TGTGCCAGCAGAGATTTACTGGGACAGAGCCTTAACTATGGCTACACCTTC; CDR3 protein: CASRDLLGQSLNYGYTF
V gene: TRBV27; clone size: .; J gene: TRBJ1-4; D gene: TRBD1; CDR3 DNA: TGTGCCAGCAGTTCTCCGGGACAGGGGAATGAAAAACTGTTTTTT; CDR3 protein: CASSSPGQGNEKLFF
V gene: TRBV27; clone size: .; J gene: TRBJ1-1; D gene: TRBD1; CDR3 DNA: TGTGCCAGCAGACAGGGGAGAACTGAAGCTTTCTTT; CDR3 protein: CASRQGRTEAFF
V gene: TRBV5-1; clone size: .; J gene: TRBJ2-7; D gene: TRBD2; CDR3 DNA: TGCGCCAGCAGCTCCATTACTAGCGGGGGCTCCTACGAGCAGTACTTC; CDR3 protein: CASSSITSGGSYEQYF
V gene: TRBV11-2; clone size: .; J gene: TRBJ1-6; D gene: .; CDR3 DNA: TGTGCCAGCAGCTTGGACAGAAATAATTCACCCCTCCACTTT; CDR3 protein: CASSLDRNNSPLHF
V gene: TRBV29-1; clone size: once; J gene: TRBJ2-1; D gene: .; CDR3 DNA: TGCAGCGTCGCTACGGGGGTTGCCTACAATGAGCAGTTCTTC; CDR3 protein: CSVATGVAYNEQFF
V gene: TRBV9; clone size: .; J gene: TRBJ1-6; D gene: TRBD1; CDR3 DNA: TGTGCCAGCAGCGTAGATGACAGGGCCCTCGGGTCACCCCTCCACTTT; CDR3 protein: CASSVDDRALGSPLHF
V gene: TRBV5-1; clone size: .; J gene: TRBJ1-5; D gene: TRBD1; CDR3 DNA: TGCGCCAGCAGCCCCGGGACAGGGGGCGATCAGCCCCAGCATTTT; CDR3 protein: CASSPGTGGDQPQHF
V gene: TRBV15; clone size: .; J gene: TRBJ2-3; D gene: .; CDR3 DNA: TGTGCCACCTCTCAGACTAGAACTAGCACAGATACGCAGTATTTT; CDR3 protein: CATSQTRTSTDTQYF
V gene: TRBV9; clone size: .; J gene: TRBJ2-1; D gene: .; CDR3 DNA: TGTGCCAGCAGCGTAGGAGGGGAGGTTATCTACAATGAGCAGTTCTTC; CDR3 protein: CASSVGGEVIYNEQFF
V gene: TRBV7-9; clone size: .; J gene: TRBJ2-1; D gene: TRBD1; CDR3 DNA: TGTGCCAGCAGCCCCGGGACAGGGAACTACAATGAGCAGTTCTTC; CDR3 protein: CASSPGTGNYNEQFF
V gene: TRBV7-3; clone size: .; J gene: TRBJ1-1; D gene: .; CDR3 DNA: TGTGCCAGCAGCCCCCGGGGGAACACTGAAGCTTTCTTT; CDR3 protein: CASSPRGNTEAFF
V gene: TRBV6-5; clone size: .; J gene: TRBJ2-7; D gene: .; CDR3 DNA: TGTGCCAGCAGGCAAGCCTCCTACGAGCAGTACTTC; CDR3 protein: CASRQASYEQYF
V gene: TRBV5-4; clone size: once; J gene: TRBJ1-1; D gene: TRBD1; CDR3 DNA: TGTGCCAGCAGACCGACAGGGGACACTGAAGCTTTCTTT; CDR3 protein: CASRPTGDTEAFF
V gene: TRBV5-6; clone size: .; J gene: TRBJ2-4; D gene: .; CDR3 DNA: TGTGCCAGCAGCTTGGCGGGCAAAAACATTCAGTACTTC; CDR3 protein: CASSLAGKNIQYF
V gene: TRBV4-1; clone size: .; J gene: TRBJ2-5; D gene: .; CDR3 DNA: TGCGCCAGCAGCCTCTCTCCAGGGGCTCATGGGGAGACCCAGTACTTC; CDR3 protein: CASSLSPGAHGETQYF
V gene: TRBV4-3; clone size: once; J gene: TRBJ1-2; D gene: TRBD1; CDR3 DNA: TGCGCCAGCAGCCAAGACAGGGGGCAGTTCTATGGCTACACCTTC; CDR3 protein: CASSQDRGQFYGYTF
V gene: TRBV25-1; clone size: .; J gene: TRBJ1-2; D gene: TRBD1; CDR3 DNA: TGTGCCAGCAGTGACCACTCGAGCCCCGGGACAGTCTATGGCTACACCTTC; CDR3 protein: CASSDHSSPGTVYGYTF
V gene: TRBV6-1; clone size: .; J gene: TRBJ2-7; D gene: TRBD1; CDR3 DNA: TGTGCCAGCAGTGATAACAGGGGAGATTACGAGCAGTACTTC; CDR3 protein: CASSDNRGDYEQYF
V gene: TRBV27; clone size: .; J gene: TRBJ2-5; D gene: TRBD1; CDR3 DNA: TGTGCCACCCTCATAAACCGGGACAGGATTTTAGGGACCCAGTACTTC; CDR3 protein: CATLINRDRILGTQYF
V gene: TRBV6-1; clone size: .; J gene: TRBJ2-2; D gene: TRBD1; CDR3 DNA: TGTGCCAGCAGTGAACGGGACAGGGGCCTAGCGAACACCGGGGAGCTGTTTTTT; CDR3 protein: CASSERDRGLANTGELFF
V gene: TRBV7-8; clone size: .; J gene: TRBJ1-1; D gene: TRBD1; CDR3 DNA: TGTGCCAGCAGCTCAGGGACAGTGAACACTGAAGCTTTCTTT; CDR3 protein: CASSSGTVNTEAFF
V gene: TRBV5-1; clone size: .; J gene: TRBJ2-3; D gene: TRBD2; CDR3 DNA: TGCGCCAGCAGCTTATCTAGCGGGGGAGCAGATACGCAGTATTTT; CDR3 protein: CASSLSSGGADTQYF
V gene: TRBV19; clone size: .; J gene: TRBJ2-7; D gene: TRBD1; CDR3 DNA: TGTGCCTGTGCGGCACAGGGGGGTTCCTACGAGCAGTACTTC; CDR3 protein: CACAAQGGSYEQYF
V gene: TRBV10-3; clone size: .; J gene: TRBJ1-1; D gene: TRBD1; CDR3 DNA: TGTGCCATCAGTGAGCTGAGGACAGGGGATGATACTGAAGCTTTCTTT; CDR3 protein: CAISELRTGDDTEAFF
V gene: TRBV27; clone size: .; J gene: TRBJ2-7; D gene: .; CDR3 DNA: TGTGCCAGCAGTTTATGGTCCGGGGCCTACGAGCAGTACTTC; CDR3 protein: CASSLWSGAYEQYF
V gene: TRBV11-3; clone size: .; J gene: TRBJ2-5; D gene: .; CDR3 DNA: TGTGCCAGCAGCCCACGGGACTCCAAAGAGACCCAGTACTTC; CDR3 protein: CASSPRDSKETQYF
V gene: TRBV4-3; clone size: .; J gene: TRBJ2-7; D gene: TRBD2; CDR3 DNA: TGCGCCAGCAGCCTCACTAGCGGGGGGCCCCCCTACGAGCAGTACTTC; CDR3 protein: CASSLTSGGPPYEQYF
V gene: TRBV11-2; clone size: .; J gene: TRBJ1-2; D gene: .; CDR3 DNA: TGTGCCAGCAGCTTAGGACAGCCTTCCTATGGCTACACCTTC; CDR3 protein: CASSLGQPSYGYTF
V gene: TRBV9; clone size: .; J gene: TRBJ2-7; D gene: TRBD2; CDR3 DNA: TGTGCCAGCAGCGCCCACACTAGCGGGGACTACGAGCAGTACTTC; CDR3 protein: CASSAHTSGDYEQYF
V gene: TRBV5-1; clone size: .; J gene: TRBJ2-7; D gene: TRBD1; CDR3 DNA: TGCGCCAGCAGCGGGGGACAGGGGTTTGGTAACGAGCAGTACTTC; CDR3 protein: CASSGGQGFGNEQYF
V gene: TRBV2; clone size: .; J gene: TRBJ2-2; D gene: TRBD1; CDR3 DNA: TGTGCCAGCAGTGAAGTTGGACAGGAGGCCGGGGAGCTGTTTTTT; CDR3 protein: CASSEVGQEAGELFF
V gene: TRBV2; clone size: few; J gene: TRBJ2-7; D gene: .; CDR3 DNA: TGTGCCAGCAGTGCGGGATTGGCCCCGCTCTACGAGCAGTACTTC; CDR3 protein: CASSAGLAPLYEQYF
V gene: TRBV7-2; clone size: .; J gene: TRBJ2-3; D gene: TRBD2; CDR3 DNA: TGTGCCAGCAGCCCTCCCATCTTAGCGGGGGGTTCGATAGATACGCAGTATTTT; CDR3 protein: CASSPPILAGGSIDTQYF
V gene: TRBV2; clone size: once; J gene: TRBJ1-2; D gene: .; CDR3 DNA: TGTGCCAGCACCCTAAAGGCAGGAAATTATGGCTACACCTTC; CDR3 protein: CASTLKAGNYGYTF
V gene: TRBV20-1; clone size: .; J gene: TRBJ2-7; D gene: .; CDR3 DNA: TGCAGTGCTACCGACAGTAACGAGCAGTACTTC; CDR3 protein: CSATDSNEQYF
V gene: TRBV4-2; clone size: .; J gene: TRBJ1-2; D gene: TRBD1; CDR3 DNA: TGTGCCAGCAGCCACGACAGGGGGAGAGATGGCTACACCTTC; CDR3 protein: CASSHDRGRDGYTF
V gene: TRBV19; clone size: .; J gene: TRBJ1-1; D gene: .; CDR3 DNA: TGTGCCAGTCACAGGTACGCGACAGAATCCCTGCCTGAAGCTTTCTTT; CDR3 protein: CASHRYATESLPEAFF